Following are 29 T cell receptor beta chains from one sample sequenced in a study of T cell responses to AZD1222 COVID-19 vaccine (dated by TCRdb to 2020 to 2023). The time point label of this sample denotes: baseline before first vaccination. Libraries came from the immunoSEQ multiplex PCR assay. TCRdb obtained this table from immuneACCESS and retained in-frame rearrangements with V and J assigned. These tables miss some clones; where compared with another copy, unresolved V genes account for less than half of the shortfall, and the remainder is unexplained. Counted in this sample were 130,000 to 150,000 clones; 80% to 90% of them appeared once. 1.6% of the sample comes from the top ten. The sample here was peripheral blood, taken on day 0 of AZD1222 vaccination. The receptors shown here come from an adult in good health.

The chain uses TRBV6-5 and TRBJ1-6; D gene uncertain. CDR1 is MNHEY and CDR2 is SVGAGI in the germline V gene. Trimming pared 5 bases from V and 8 bases from J, leaving 16 bases between. This CDR3 is 15 amino acids long. In DNA form, the CDR3 reads TGTGCCAGCAGTCCTCTTGCCTCGACGGATTCACCCCTCCACTTT. Amino acid sequence: CASSPLASTDSPLHF.

The chain combines TRBV27 with TRBJ1-6, with a weak D call TRBD1 (5 bases). The V gene lost 4 bases and the J gene lost 10 bases, with 17 bases spanning the gap. The CDR3 loop spans 15 amino acids. The germline V gene has CDR1 MNHEY and CDR2 SMNVEV (reference sequence). CDR3 residues: CASSSQGRERSPLHF. For the CDR3, the DNA is TGTGCCAGCAGTTCTCAGGGTAGGGAAAGATCACCCCTCCACTTT.

The gene calls are TRBV19 and TRBJ2-5; no clear D gene. The V gene's germline CDR1 is LNHDA and CDR2 SQIVND (reference sequence). V lost 3 bases and J lost 5, with 19 bases in between. The CDR3 has 16 amino acids. This CDR3 reads CASSIKPLGFWETQYF. CDR3 DNA sequence: TGTGCCAGTAGTATCAAACCCTTAGGGTTTTGGGAGACCCAGTACTTC.

The chain employs TRBV28 and TRBJ1-5; D is undetermined. The CDR3 loop spans 11 amino acids. Trimming cost V 4 bases and J 6 bases, with 4 bases left between them. Germline CDR1 MDHEN, CDR2 SYDVKM. In DNA, the CDR3 is TGTGCCAGCAGTTGGGGTCAGCCCCAGCATTTT. It translates to CASSWGQPQHF.

The chain has TRBV7-2 and TRBJ1-3, with D possibly being TRBD1 (5 bases). This CDR3 spans 15 amino acids. Deletions cut 4 bases from V and 2 bases from J, with 12 bases between. Germline V gene lookup returns CDR1 SGHTA and CDR2 FQGNSA. The CDR3 DNA reads as TGTGCCAGCAGCTCCCCGGGGGGGGCTGGAAACACCATATATTTT. Amino acids: CASSSPGGAGNTIYF. The full variable domain, completed using reference TRBV7-2 and TRBJ1-3, is GAGVSQSPSNKVTEKGKDVELRCDPISGHTALYWYRQSLGQGLEFLIYFQGNSAPDKSGLPSDRFSAERTGGSVSTLTIQRTQQEDSAVYLCASSSPGGAGNTIYFGEGSWLTVV.

The J gene is TRBJ2-5, the V gene TRBV12-5; 14 nucleotides match TRBD2. The V segment lost 2 bases and the J segment 7 bases; nucleotides outside the gene matches: 9. The CDR3 length is 17 residues. Germline CDR1 reads LGHNT; CDR2 reads FRNRAP. DNA for the CDR3: TGTGCTAGTGGTTTGACCCGACTAGCGGGGGGGCCTGGGACCCAGTACTTC. The encoded protein is CASGLTRLAGGPGTQYF.

This clone occurred once. V and J are TRBV2 and TRBJ2-2; a possible D gene is TRBD1 (6 bases). This CDR3 has 14 residues. Germline V gene sequence: CDR1 SNHLY, CDR2 FYNNEI. V lost 1 base and J 5 bases, leaving 8 bases between the germline ends. CDR3 region: CASSEDRVTGELFF. The DNA for the CDR3 is TGTGCCAGCAGTGAAGACAGGGTGACCGGGGAGCTGTTTTTT.

V usage is TRBV5-1 and J usage is TRBJ2-4; 7 nucleotides line up with TRBD1. Germline CDR1 and CDR2: SGHRS and YFSETQ. V shed 4 bases, J shed 3 bases, and the junction held 4 bases outside the gene matches. CDR3 length equals 14 residues. The CDR3 region has the DNA TGCGCCAGCAGCCCTACAGGGGACAAAAACATTCAGTACTTC. Translation gives CASSPTGDKNIQYF.

CDR3 in DNA: TGTGCCAGCACCCCTATAGCTTTTATCGTTTCGGGGGAGGCCAAAAACATTCAGTACTTC. Encoded protein: CASTPIAFIVSGEAKNIQYF. The chain employs TRBV7-9 and TRBJ2-4; D is possibly TRBD2 (6 bases). Germline V gives CDR1 SEHNR, CDR2 FQNEAQ (reference sequence). V was pared by 7 bases and J by 1 base, with 29 bases between. The CDR3 has 20 residues.

The chain couples TRBV7-2 to TRBJ2-1; 10 nucleotides agree with TRBD2. The CDR3 covers 16 residues. Trimming removed 1 base from V and 4 bases from J; junction bases left unmatched: 4. Germline V gene data show CDR1 as SGHTA and CDR2 as FQGNSA. The CDR3 reads CASSLVLLAGYNEQFF. In nucleotides, the CDR3 is TGTGCCAGCAGCTTAGTTTTACTAGCGGGGTACAATGAGCAGTTCTTC.

The chain links TRBV5-4 to TRBJ2-3, with 10 bases identical to TRBD2. Trimming at V came to 7 bases and at J to 10 bases, leaving 9 bases not matched to a gene. Germline V gene sequence: CDR1 SGHNT, CDR2 YYREEE (reference sequence). The length of the CDR3 is 13 residues. The DNA of the CDR3 is TGTGCCAGCCGGTTAGCGGGGGGCCGGGCGCAGTATTTT. This translates into CASRLAGGRAQYF.

This chain links TRBV19 with TRBJ2-1; possible D gene TRBD2, 5 bases. CDR1 LNHDA and CDR2 SQIVND come from the germline V gene (reference sequence). V lost 6 bases, J lost 2 bases, and 14 bases lay in between. CDR3 size: 15 residues. The CDR3 sequence is CASSLLAGTYNEQFF. For the CDR3, the DNA is TGTGCCAGTAGCCTCCTAGCTGGAACCTACAATGAGCAGTTCTTC.

V and J are TRBV10-3 and TRBJ1-2; D call uncertain. Trimming cost V 3 bases and J 6 bases, with 11 bases left between them. This CDR3 is 13 amino acids long. Germline V CDR1 and CDR2: ENHRY, SYGVKD. The chain's CDR3 is CAISDLQINGYTF. CDR3 sequence (DNA): TGTGCCATCAGTGATTTACAGATAAATGGCTACACCTTC.

J is TRBJ2-7 and V is TRBV30; TRBD2 might be the D (7 bases). Germline CDR1 GTSNPN, CDR2 SVGIG (reference sequence). Trimming pared 4 bases from V and 2 bases from J, leaving 15 bases between. The CDR3 consists of 14 residues. The CDR3 reads CAWKRGGNTYEQYF. The CDR3 bases are TGTGCCTGGAAAAGGGGGGGCAATACCTACGAGCAGTACTTC.

V and J are TRBV7-3 and TRBJ2-7; 12 bases line up with TRBD2. The CDR3 sequence is 16 residues long. The germline V gene encodes CDR1 SGHTA and CDR2 FQGTGA. Unmatched junction bases numbered 9, after V lost 5 bases and J lost 4 bases. In nucleotides, the CDR3 is TGTGCCAGCAGCCGCCCGTTGACTAGCGGGAGTTACGAGCAGTACTTC. Protein: CASSRPLTSGSYEQYF.

The V call is TRBV30, the J call TRBJ2-7, with D possibly matching TRBD1 (6 bases). This CDR3 spans 16 amino acids. V was pared by 0 bases and J by 0 bases, with 15 bases between. From germline, CDR1 is GTSNPN and CDR2 SVGIG (reference sequence). CDR3 sequence: CAWSVPPGHISYEQYF. The CDR3 DNA reads TGTGCCTGGAGTGTACCTCCGGGACATATCTCCTACGAGCAGTACTTC. The full variable domain, completed using reference TRBV30 and TRBJ2-7, is SQTIHQWPATLVQPVGSPLSLECTVEGTSNPNLYWYRQAAGRGLQLLFYSVGIGQISSEVPQNLSASRPQDRQFILSSKKLLLSDSGFYLCAWSVPPGHISYEQYFGPGTRLTVT.

The CDR3 DNA reads as TGTGCCAGCAGCCTCCGTACCGTTAAGGGTTCACCCCTCCACTTT. Translation gives CASSLRTVKGSPLHF. The rearrangement links TRBV3-1 (or the pseudogene TRBV3-2) to TRBJ1-6; D gene ambiguous. The length of the CDR3 is 15 residues. Trimming removed 4 bases from V and 9 bases from J, with 16 bases in between. Germline lookup yields CDR1 LGHDT and CDR2 YNNKEL (reference sequence).

For the CDR3, the DNA is TGTGCCAGTAGTATTAGCGCCAGTTACAATGAGCAGTTCTTC. This gives the protein CASSISASYNEQFF. This chain connects TRBV19 to TRBJ2-1; D may be TRBD2 (5 bases). CDR3 length equals 14 residues. Germline CDR1 and CDR2: LNHDA and SQIVND (reference sequence). Trimming took 3 bases from V and 4 from J, leaving 10 bases between them.

This sequence joins TRBV4-2 and TRBJ1-4; tentative D call: TRBD1 (6 bases). This CDR3 is built from 16 residues. Germline-derived CDR1 and CDR2 are LGHNA and YNFKEQ. Trimming shortened V by 2 bases and J by 7 bases, and 17 bases separated the two germline ends. The CDR3 bases are TGTGCCAGCAGCCAAAGCGGGGGGGGCCGGGTTGAAAAACTGTTTTTT. It yields the protein CASSQSGGGRVEKLFF.

The chain links TRBV18 to TRBJ1-4; possible D gene TRBD1, 6 bases. V dropped 5 bases and J dropped 4 bases, with 11 bases sitting between them. The germline V gene encodes CDR1 KGHSH and CDR2 LQKENI. CDR3 length: 14 amino acids. In nucleotides, the CDR3 is TGTGCCAGCTCATGGGCAGGGGATAATGAAAAACTGTTTTTT. This translates into CASSWAGDNEKLFF.

This chain uses TRBV3-1 (or the pseudogene TRBV3-2) with TRBJ2-7; D call uncertain. Germline CDR1 is LGHDT and CDR2 is YNNKEL (reference sequence). V dropped 0 bases and J dropped 0 bases, with 15 bases sitting between them. The CDR3 spans 17 residues. CDR3 coding DNA: TGTGCCAGCAGCCAAGAAGGCGAGGTCAGCCCCTCCTACGAGCAGTACTTC. Its protein is CASSQEGEVSPSYEQYF.

The chain uses TRBV6-5 and TRBJ2-7; D possibly matches TRBD1 or TRBD2 (5 bases each). V dropped 2 bases and J dropped 4 bases, with 15 bases sitting between them. The CDR3 totals 15 residues. Germline CDR1 MNHEY, CDR2 SVGAGI. The CDR3 bases are TGTGCCAGCAGTTACGGGCAGGGCCCGGGATACGAGCAGTACTTC. This gives the protein CASSYGQGPGYEQYF.

With regard to this clone: The junction does not match germline at one end; this may be a read error. This rearrangement joins TRBV12-3 or TRBV12-4 to TRBJ1-1; 7 bases align to TRBD1. This CDR3 has 13 amino acids. CDR3 in DNA: TGTGCCAGCCGGGACAGCCTGTACACTAAAGCTTTCTTT. Encoded protein: CASRDSLYTKAFF.

V is TRBV9 and J is TRBJ1-2, with no clear D. Germline V gives CDR1 SGDLS, CDR2 YYNGEE. This CDR3 contains 12 residues. Deletions cut 0 bases from V and 6 bases from J, with 6 bases between. The CDR3 loop reads CASSVAADGYTF. The CDR3 nucleotides read TGTGCCAGCAGCGTAGCCGCGGATGGCTACACCTTC.

The CDR3 here is CASSLAERELFF. In DNA form, the CDR3 reads TGTGCCAGCAGCTTAGCTGAGCGGGAGCTGTTTTTT. The rearrangement uses TRBV7-9 and TRBJ2-2; D unresolved. Trimming cost V 0 bases and J 9 bases, with 5 bases left between them. Looked up from germline, CDR1 is SEHNR and CDR2 is FQNEAQ (reference sequence). The CDR3 spans 12 residues.

The V and J genes are TRBV6-1 and TRBJ2-1; 10 bases map to TRBD2. The germline CDR1 and CDR2 sequences are MNHNS and SASEGT. The CDR3 has 16 residues. V trimming: 4 bases; J trimming: 6 bases; junction bases outside the gene matches: 9. CDR3 sequence reads: CASSGFLLAGANEQFF. The CDR3 DNA follows: TGTGCCAGCAGTGGATTTCTGCTAGCGGGAGCCAATGAGCAGTTCTTC.

This chain joins TRBV18 and TRBJ2-7; 7 positions agree with TRBD1. Germline V CDR1 and CDR2: KGHSH, LQKENI. The ends lost 5 bases at V and 5 bases at J; junction bases unmatched: 6. CDR3 length: 13 amino acids. CDR3 sequence: CASSDRDKNEQYF. Written as DNA, the CDR3 is TGTGCCAGCTCAGACAGGGATAAAAACGAGCAGTACTTC.

This chain links TRBV27 with TRBJ2-1; no clear D gene. CDR1 and CDR2 (germline): MNHEY, SMNVEV (reference sequence). This CDR3 is 16 amino acids long. V lost 3 bases to trimming and J lost 2 bases, with 14 bases between them. The DNA of the CDR3 is TGTGCCAGCAGTTTCTCAGTCGAGGCCACCTACAATGAGCAGTTCTTC. This gives the protein CASSFSVEATYNEQFF.

The V gene is TRBV7-8, the J gene TRBJ1-4; TRBD1 is a possible D gene (6 bases). This CDR3 has 15 residues. Germline CDR1 SGHVS, CDR2 FQNEAQ. The ends were cut back, 5 bases at V and 2 bases at J, with 12 bases in the middle. The CDR3 spells CASSLLGGTNEKLFF. CDR3 DNA: TGTGCCAGCAGCCTTCTGGGGGGCACTAATGAAAAACTGTTTTTT.